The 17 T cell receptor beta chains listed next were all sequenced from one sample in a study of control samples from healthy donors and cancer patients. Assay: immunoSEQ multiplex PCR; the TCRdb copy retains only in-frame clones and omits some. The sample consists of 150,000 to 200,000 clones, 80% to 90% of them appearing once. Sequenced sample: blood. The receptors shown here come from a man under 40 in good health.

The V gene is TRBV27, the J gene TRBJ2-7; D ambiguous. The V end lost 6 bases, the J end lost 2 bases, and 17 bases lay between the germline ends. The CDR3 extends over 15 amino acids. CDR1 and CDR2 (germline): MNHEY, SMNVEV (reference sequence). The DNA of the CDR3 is TGTGCCAGCAGGACCGCCAGCGACAAGACCTACGAGCAGTACTTC. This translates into CASRTASDKTYEQYF.

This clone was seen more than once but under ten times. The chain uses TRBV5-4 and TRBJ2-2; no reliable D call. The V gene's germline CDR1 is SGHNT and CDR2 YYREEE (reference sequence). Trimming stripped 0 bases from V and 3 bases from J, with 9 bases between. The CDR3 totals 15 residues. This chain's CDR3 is CASSLDQVYTGELFF. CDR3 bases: TGTGCCAGCAGCTTGGACCAGGTTTACACCGGGGAGCTGTTTTTT.

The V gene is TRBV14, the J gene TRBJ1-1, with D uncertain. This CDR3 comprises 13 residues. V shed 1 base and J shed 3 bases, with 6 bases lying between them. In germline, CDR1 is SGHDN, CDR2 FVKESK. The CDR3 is CASSQGPYTEAFF. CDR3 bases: TGTGCCAGCAGCCAAGGGCCCTACACTGAAGCTTTCTTT.

The CDR3 sequence is CASSLGSQPPNTQYF. For the CDR3, the DNA is TGTGCCAGCAGCTTAGGGTCTCAACCCCCAAATACGCAGTATTTT. The chain carries TRBV11-2 and TRBJ2-3; D call uncertain. The CDR3 spans 15 residues. Trimming removed 1 base at V and 7 bases at J, with 15 bases between. Germline V gene data show CDR1 as SGHAT and CDR2 as FQNNGV.

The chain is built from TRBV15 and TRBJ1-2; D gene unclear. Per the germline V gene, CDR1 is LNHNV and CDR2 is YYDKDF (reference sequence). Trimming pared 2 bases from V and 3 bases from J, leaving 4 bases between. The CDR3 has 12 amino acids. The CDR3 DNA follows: TGTGCCACCAGCAGACCCTACTATGGCTACACCTTC. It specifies CATSRPYYGYTF. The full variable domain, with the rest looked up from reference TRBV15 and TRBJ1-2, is DAMVIQNPRYQVTQFGKPVTLSCSQTLNHNVMYWYQQKSSQAPKLLFHYYDKDFNNEADTPDNFQSRRPNTSFCFLDIRSPGLGDTAMYLCATSRPYYGYTFGSGTRLTVV.

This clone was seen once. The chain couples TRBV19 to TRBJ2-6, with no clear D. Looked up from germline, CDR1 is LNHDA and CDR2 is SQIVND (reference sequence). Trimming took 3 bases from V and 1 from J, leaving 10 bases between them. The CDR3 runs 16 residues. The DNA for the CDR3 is TGTGCCAGTAGTATTTTGACTTCATCTGGGGCCAACGTCCTGACTTTC. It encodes CASSILTSSGANVLTF.

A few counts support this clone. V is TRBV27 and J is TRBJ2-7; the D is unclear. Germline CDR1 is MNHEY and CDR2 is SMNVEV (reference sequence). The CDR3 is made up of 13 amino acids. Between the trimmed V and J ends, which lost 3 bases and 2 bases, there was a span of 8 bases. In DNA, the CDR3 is TGTGCCAGCAGTTTGGGCAACCCCTACGAGCAGTACTTC. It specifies CASSLGNPYEQYF.

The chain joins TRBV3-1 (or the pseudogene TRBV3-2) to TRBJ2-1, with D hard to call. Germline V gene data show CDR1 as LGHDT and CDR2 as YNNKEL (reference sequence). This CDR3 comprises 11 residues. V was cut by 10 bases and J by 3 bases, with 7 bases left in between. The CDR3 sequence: CATTNYNEQFF. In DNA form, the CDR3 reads TGTGCCACCACCAACTACAATGAGCAGTTCTTC.

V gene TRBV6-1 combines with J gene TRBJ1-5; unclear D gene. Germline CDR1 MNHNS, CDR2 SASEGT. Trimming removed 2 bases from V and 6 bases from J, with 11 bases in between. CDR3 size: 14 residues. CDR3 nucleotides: TGTGCCAGCAGTGAACTCGGACGGGGTCAGCCCCAGCATTTT. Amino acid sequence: CASSELGRGQPQHF.

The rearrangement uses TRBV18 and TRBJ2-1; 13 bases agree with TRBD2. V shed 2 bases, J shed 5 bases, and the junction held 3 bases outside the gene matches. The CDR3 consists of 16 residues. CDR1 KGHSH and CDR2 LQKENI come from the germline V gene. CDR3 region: CASSPETSGGHNEQFF. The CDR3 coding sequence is TGTGCCAGCTCACCAGAGACTAGCGGGGGGCACAATGAGCAGTTCTTC.

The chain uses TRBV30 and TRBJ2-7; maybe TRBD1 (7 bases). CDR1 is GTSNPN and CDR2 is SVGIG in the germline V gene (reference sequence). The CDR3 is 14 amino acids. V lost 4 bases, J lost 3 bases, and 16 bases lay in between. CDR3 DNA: TGTGCCTGGACAGGCGGGACAGCCAACTACGAGCAGTACTTC. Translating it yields CAWTGGTANYEQYF.

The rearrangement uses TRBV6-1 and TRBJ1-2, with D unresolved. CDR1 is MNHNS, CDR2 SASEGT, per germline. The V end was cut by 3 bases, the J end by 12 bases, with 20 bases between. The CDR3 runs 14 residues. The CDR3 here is CASSDRLSIQRNTF. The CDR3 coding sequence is TGTGCCAGCAGTGATAGGCTCTCTATTCAAAGGAACACCTTC.

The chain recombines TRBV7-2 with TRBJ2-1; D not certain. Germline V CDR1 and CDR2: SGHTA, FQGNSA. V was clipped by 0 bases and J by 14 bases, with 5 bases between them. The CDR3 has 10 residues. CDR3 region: CASSLAAEFF. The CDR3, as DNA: TGTGCCAGCAGCTTAGCCGCCGAGTTCTTC.

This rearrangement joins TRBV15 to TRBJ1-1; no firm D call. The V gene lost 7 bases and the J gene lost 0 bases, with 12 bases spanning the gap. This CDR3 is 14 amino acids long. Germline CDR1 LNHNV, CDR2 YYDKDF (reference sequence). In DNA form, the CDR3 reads TGTGCCACCAAAGAAGGTAATATGAACACTGAAGCTTTCTTT. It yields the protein CATKEGNMNTEAFF.

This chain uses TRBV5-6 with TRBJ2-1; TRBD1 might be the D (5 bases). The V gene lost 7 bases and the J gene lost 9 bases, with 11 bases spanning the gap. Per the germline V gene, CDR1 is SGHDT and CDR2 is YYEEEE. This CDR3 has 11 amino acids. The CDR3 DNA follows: TGTGCCAGCCGGACACGGGCTGAGCAGTTCTTC. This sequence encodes CASRTRAEQFF.

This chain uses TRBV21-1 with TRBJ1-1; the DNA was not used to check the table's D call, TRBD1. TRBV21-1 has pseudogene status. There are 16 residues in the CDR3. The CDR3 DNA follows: TGTGCCAGCAGCAATTTCTTTTGGGAAGGGGCCGCTGAAGCTTTCTTT. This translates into CASSNFFWEGAAEAFF.

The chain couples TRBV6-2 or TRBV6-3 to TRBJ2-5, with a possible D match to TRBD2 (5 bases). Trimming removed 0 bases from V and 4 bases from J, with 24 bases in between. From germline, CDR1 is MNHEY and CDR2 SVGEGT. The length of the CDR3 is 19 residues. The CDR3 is CASSYSGSTKGFRGETQYF. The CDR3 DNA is TGTGCCAGCAGTTACTCGGGGTCCACTAAGGGATTCCGGGGAGAGACCCAGTACTTC.